One and the same sample provided the 30 T cell receptor beta chains below, sequenced in a study of T cell responses to AZD1222 COVID-19 vaccine. The method was immunoSEQ multiplex PCR; TCRdb's version includes in-frame clones alone and lacks a portion of them. This repertoire shows about 150,000 clones, roughly 90% found once; its top ten account for approximately 1.5%. The input for sequencing was peripheral blood, taken 28 days after the second AZD1222 dose. Receptors were obtained from an adult who received the AZD1222 COVID-19 vaccine.

DNA of the CDR3: TGTGCCACCAGCAGAGATCGAGGCGGCTATGGCTACACCTTC. Its protein product is CATSRDRGGYGYTF. The chain links TRBV15 to TRBJ1-2; the D is unclear. V gave up 0 bases and J gave up 4 bases, with 9 bases separating them. This CDR3 has 14 residues. Germline CDR1 is LNHNV and CDR2 is YYDKDF (reference sequence).

This clone has a handful of counts. The CDR3 sequence: CASSLAGSGNTIYF. CDR3 coding DNA: TGTGCCAGCAGCTTAGCGGGCTCTGGAAACACCATATATTTT. The chain has TRBV7-9 and TRBJ1-3; unclear D gene. The CDR3 has 14 amino acids. The V end was cut by 0 bases, the J end by 0 bases, with 3 bases between. Per germline, CDR1 SEHNR and CDR2 FQNEAQ (reference sequence).

Here the CDR3 DNA reads TGTGCCAGCAGCTTGGCGACTAGCAGCTCCACAGATACGCAGTATTTT. It yields the protein CASSLATSSSTDTQYF. The chain is built from TRBV9 and TRBJ2-3; 7 bases align to TRBD2. Losses at the gene ends were 4 bases for V and 2 bases for J; bases not matched to a gene: 10. Germline-derived CDR1 and CDR2 are SGDLS and YYNGEE. The CDR3 is 16 residues long.

The gene calls are TRBV5-1 and TRBJ2-7; perhaps D is TRBD1 or TRBD2 (6 bases each). CDR3 length: 15 amino acids. V lost 4 bases, J lost 5 bases, and 19 bases lay in between. Germline assignment: CDR1 SGHRS and CDR2 YFSETQ. CDR3 nucleotide sequence: TGCGCCAGCAGCCCCGGAGGGGGGAGTGGCCACGAGCAGTACTTC. Protein: CASSPGGGSGHEQYF. The full variable domain, its missing parts supplied by reference TRBV5-1 and TRBJ2-7, is KAGVTQTPRYLIKTRGQQVTLSCSPISGHRSVSWYQQTPGQGLQFLFEYFSETQRNKGNFPGRFSGRQFSNSRSEMNVSTLELGDSALYLCASSPGGGSGHEQYFGPGTRLTVT.

The V gene is TRBV7-2, the J gene TRBJ2-1, with a tentative D call TRBD2 (5 bases). Trimming shortened V by 5 bases and J by 10 bases, and 12 bases separated the two germline ends. Germline V lookup: CDR1 SGHTA, CDR2 FQGNSA. The CDR3 spans 12 residues. The CDR3 DNA sequence: TGTGCCAGCAGCCCGAGTCGAGGGGAGCAGTTCTTC. Translation: CASSPSRGEQFF. The variable domain in full, completed from reference TRBV7-2 and TRBJ2-1, reads GAGVSQSPSNKVTEKGKDVELRCDPISGHTALYWYRQSLGQGLEFLIYFQGNSAPDKSGLPSDRFSAERTGGSVSTLTIQRTQQEDSAVYLCASSPSRGEQFFGPGTRLTVL.

The chain uses TRBV6-5 and TRBJ1-1; D gene uncertain. The germline CDR1 and CDR2 sequences are MNHEY and SVGAGI. This CDR3 spans 14 amino acids. V lost 1 base, J lost 1 base, and 7 bases lay in between. In DNA form, the CDR3 reads TGTGCCAGCAGTTACTTTCGAGAGAACACTGAAGCTTTCTTT. Translating it yields CASSYFRENTEAFF.

Notes on this clone: At one of its ends the junction is not consistent with the germline gene, which may arise from a read error. The gene calls are TRBV5-1 and TRBJ1-1; D ambiguous. This CDR3 is built from 14 residues. Germline CDR1 and CDR2: SGHRS and YFSETQ. CDR3 nucleotide sequence: TGCGCCAGCAGATTTGACGGACGGAACAGTGAAGCTTTCTTT. Amino acid sequence: CASRFDGRNSEAFF.

This clone was counted once. The V call is TRBV16, the J call TRBJ2-1, with TRBD2 matching 8 bases. The CDR3 extends over 15 amino acids. The V gene end was trimmed by 7 bases and the J gene end by 7 bases; junction bases not matched to a gene: 12. The germline gives CDR1 KGHSY, CDR2 FQNENV. CDR3 sequence: CASTAIGGTSNEQFF. The CDR3 bases are TGTGCCAGCACCGCAATCGGGGGGACTAGTAATGAGCAGTTCTTC.

The chain is built from TRBV4-1 and TRBJ1-6, with a weak D call TRBD1 (5 bases). The CDR3 runs 14 residues. Germline-derived CDR1 and CDR2 are MGHRA and YSYEKL. The V end lost 8 bases, the J end lost 5 bases, and 13 bases lay between the germline ends. The CDR3 bases are TGCGCCAGCCGGGGACCAGCTAATAATTCACCCCTCCACTTT. It yields the protein CASRGPANNSPLHF.

The chain employs TRBV15 and TRBJ2-1, with D maybe TRBD2 (6 bases). The ends were cut back, 3 bases at V and 8 bases at J, with 17 bases in the middle. From germline, CDR1 is LNHNV and CDR2 YYDKDF (reference sequence). The CDR3 sequence is 15 residues long. CDR3 residues: CATSRGGDPAYEQFF. Written as DNA, the CDR3 is TGTGCCACCAGCAGGGGAGGAGATCCGGCCTATGAGCAGTTCTTC.

This chain uses TRBV21-1 with TRBJ1-5. TRBV21-1 is recorded as a pseudogene. The CDR3 length is 15 residues. Written as DNA, the CDR3 is TGTGCCAGGTGTCCGAGAGTTGATAGCAATCAGCCCCAGCATTTT. This encodes CARCPRVDSNQPQHF.

The chain employs TRBV27 and TRBJ2-2; D is ambiguous. CDR1 is MNHEY, CDR2 SMNVEV, per germline (reference sequence). The CDR3 covers 15 residues. V lost 6 bases and J 1 base, leaving 12 bases between the germline ends. The CDR3 sequence: CASSSRSKNTGELFF. The CDR3 nucleotides are TGTGCCAGCAGCTCTAGGTCCAAGAACACCGGGGAGCTGTTTTTT.

This chain connects TRBV6-5 to TRBJ2-3; D gene ambiguous. V was clipped by 7 bases and J by 0 bases, with 11 bases between them. CDR1 is MNHEY and CDR2 is SVGAGI in the germline V gene. This CDR3 spans 14 amino acids. The CDR3 sequence: CASNLRSSTDTQYF. CDR3 sequence (DNA): TGTGCCAGCAACTTGAGATCTAGCACAGATACGCAGTATTTT.

The rearrangement links TRBV9 to TRBJ1-6, with D perhaps TRBD1 (6 bases). V lost 3 bases and J 9 bases, leaving 10 bases between the germline ends. Germline loops: CDR1 SGDLS, CDR2 YYNGEE. This CDR3 is 13 amino acids long. Here the CDR3 reads CASSAAGVSPLHF. CDR3 DNA sequence: TGTGCCAGCAGCGCCGCAGGGGTTTCACCCCTCCACTTT.

The CDR3 spells CASSDEETQYF. The CDR3, as DNA: TGTGCCAGCAGTGATGAGGAGACCCAGTACTTC. The chain is built from TRBV7-3 and TRBJ2-5; D call uncertain. The CDR3 is 11 amino acids. V was clipped by 6 bases and J by 5 bases, with 7 bases between them. Germline loops: CDR1 SGHTA, CDR2 FQGTGA.

This rearrangement joins TRBV4-1 to TRBJ2-7; the D gene is possibly TRBD2 (5 bases). From germline, CDR1 is MGHRA and CDR2 YSYEKL. The CDR3 runs 16 residues. Trimming took off 4 bases at V and 4 bases at J, with 20 bases between the two ends. CDR3 sequence reads: CASSPLSGADLYEQYF. The DNA of the CDR3 is TGCGCCAGCAGCCCTCTATCTGGAGCGGATTTATACGAGCAGTACTTC.

The chain links TRBV5-4 to TRBJ2-7; D not resolved. V was clipped by 0 bases and J by 9 bases, with 7 bases between them. Germline V gene data show CDR1 as SGHNT and CDR2 as YYREEE (reference sequence). The CDR3 is 11 amino acids. CDR3 sequence (DNA): TGTGCCAGCAGCTTGGGGCCTCGGCAGTACTTC. Amino acids: CASSLGPRQYF.

This chain joins TRBV5-3 and TRBJ2-7, with 7 nucleotides matching TRBD1. TRBV5-3 is given ORF status, its function remaining uncertain. With 4 bases clipped from V and 5 bases from J, the junction kept 9 bases outside the gene matches. This CDR3 contains 14 residues. The CDR3 bases are TGTGCCAGAAGCGACAAACCTACAGGGGACGAGCAGTACTTC. Amino acids: CARSDKPTGDEQYF.

V and J are TRBV7-2 and TRBJ2-5; D is undetermined. The CDR3 has 13 amino acids. V gave up 4 bases and J gave up 5 bases, with 11 bases separating them. In germline, CDR1 is SGHTA, CDR2 FQGNSA. Here the CDR3 DNA reads TGTGCCAGCAGCTGGACGCTGGGGGAGACCCAGTACTTC. Translation gives CASSWTLGETQYF.

The rearrangement links TRBV9 to TRBJ1-5; D is perhaps TRBD1 (5 bases). V was shortened by 2 bases and J by 1 base, with 7 bases between the two germline ends. The CDR3 sequence is 14 residues long. Germline CDR1 SGDLS, CDR2 YYNGEE. CDR3 nucleotide sequence: TGTGCCAGCAGCGTCGGGGGGAGCAATCAGCCCCAGCATTTT. It is translated as CASSVGGSNQPQHF.

This clone was found once. The J gene is TRBJ1-1, the V gene TRBV5-1; 8 bases fit TRBD1. Germline lookup yields CDR1 SGHRS and CDR2 YFSETQ. V dropped 5 bases and J dropped 0; count of bases not matched to a gene: 9. The CDR3 loop spans 16 amino acids. CDR3 region: CASSRTGKVVNTEAFF. CDR3 sequence (DNA): TGCGCCAGCAGTCGGACAGGGAAGGTGGTGAACACTGAAGCTTTCTTT.

This clone was counted once. V is TRBV27 and J is TRBJ1-4; 7 bases are a match to TRBD1. CDR1 and CDR2 (germline): MNHEY, SMNVEV (reference sequence). This CDR3 has 14 residues. V lost 5 bases, J lost 8 bases, and 8 bases stayed unmatched. In DNA form, the CDR3 reads TGTGCCAGCAGTCAACAGGGGTCTTGGGAAAAACTGTTTTTT. Its protein is CASSQQGSWEKLFF.

The gene calls are TRBV28 and TRBJ2-1, with TRBD1 identical over 8 bases. This CDR3 is built from 16 residues. J was trimmed by 8 bases and V by 1 base; bases with no gene match: 10. From germline, CDR1 is MDHEN and CDR2 SYDVKM. CDR3 in amino acids: CASSLSAGGIEDEQFF. The DNA of the CDR3 is TGTGCCAGCAGTTTATCGGCAGGGGGCATAGAGGATGAGCAGTTCTTC.

Notes on this clone: The DNA is omitted, as the CDR3 cannot be located on it reliably, and the CDR3 follows TCRdb's listing. The CDR3 sequence: CASSPPRTLKLSF. The chain uses TRBV11-2 and TRBJ1-1. The CDR3 sequence runs 13 residues, both termini included. Germline CDR1 reads SGHAT; CDR2 reads FQNNGV.

The chain uses TRBV6-6 and TRBJ1-2, with TRBD1 matching 9 bases. Germline CDR1 reads MNHNY; CDR2 reads SVGAGI (reference sequence). The CDR3 is made up of 15 amino acids. V shed 0 bases and J 7 bases; nucleotides not matched to a gene: 6. CDR3 in DNA: TGTGCCAGCAGTTACTCCCGGGACAGGGTGGCTGGCTACACCTTC. It translates to CASSYSRDRVAGYTF.

V and J are TRBV27 and TRBJ1-1; the D is unclear. The CDR3 is made up of 14 amino acids. V was clipped by 3 bases and J by 4 bases, with 12 bases between them. Germline V gene data show CDR1 as MNHEY and CDR2 as SMNVEV (reference sequence). The CDR3 reads CASSLNRRSTEAFF. For the CDR3, the DNA is TGTGCCAGCAGTTTGAACAGACGAAGCACTGAAGCTTTCTTT.

This chain joins TRBV20-1 and TRBJ1-1; D perhaps matches TRBD1 (5 bases). Germline values: CDR1 DFQATT, CDR2 SNEGSKA (reference sequence). With 3 bases removed from V and 1 base from J, the gap between germline ends came to 18 bases. The CDR3 has 16 residues. As DNA, the CDR3 is TGCAGTGCTAGTGGGTTGGTGACAGAGAAGAACACTGAAGCTTTCTTT. Protein: CSASGLVTEKNTEAFF.

This chain connects TRBV7-9 to TRBJ2-1; 9 bases map to TRBD2. This CDR3 region has 15 residues. V shed 1 base and J 8 bases; nucleotides not matched to a gene: 6. Germline V gene data show CDR1 as SEHNR and CDR2 as FQNEAQ (reference sequence). For the CDR3, the DNA is TGTGCCAGCAGCTTAGATAGCGGGGGAGGCGATGAGCAGTTCTTC. Translated: CASSLDSGGGDEQFF.

The chain combines TRBV19 with TRBJ2-7, with TRBD2 identical over 9 bases. From germline, CDR1 is LNHDA and CDR2 SQIVND (reference sequence). V was pared by 3 bases and J by 2 bases, with 5 bases of the junction left unmatched. The CDR3 is made up of 15 amino acids. The DNA for the CDR3 is TGTGCCAGTAGTATTTTAGCGGGGGCACCCTACGAGCAGTACTTC. It yields the protein CASSILAGAPYEQYF.

The chain combines TRBV7-9 with TRBJ1-4; possible D gene TRBD1, 5 bases. Trimming pared 5 bases from V and 4 bases from J, leaving 14 bases between. Germline-derived CDR1 and CDR2 are SEHNR and FQNEAQ (reference sequence). This CDR3 has 15 residues. CDR3 in amino acids: CASSILGANNEKLFF. The DNA of the CDR3 is TGTGCCAGCAGCATTCTCGGGGCTAATAATGAAAAACTGTTTTTT.